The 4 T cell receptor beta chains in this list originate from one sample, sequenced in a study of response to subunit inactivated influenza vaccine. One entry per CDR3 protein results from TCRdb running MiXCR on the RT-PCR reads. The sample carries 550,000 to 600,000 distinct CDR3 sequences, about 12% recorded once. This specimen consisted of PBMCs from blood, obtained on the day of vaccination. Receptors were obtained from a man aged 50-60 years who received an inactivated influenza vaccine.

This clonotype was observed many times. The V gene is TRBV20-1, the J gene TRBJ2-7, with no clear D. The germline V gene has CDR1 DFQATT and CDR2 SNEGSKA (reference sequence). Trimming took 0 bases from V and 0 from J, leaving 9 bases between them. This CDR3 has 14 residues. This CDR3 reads CSARDLRDSYEQYF. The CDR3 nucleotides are TGCAGTGCTAGAGATCTGCGAGACTCCTACGAGCAGTACTTC.

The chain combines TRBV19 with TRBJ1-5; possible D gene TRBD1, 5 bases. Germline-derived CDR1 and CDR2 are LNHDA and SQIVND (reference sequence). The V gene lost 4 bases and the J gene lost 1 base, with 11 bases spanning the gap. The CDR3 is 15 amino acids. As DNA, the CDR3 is TGTGCCAGTAGTACCTCCCAGGGCAGCAATCAGCCCCAGCATTTT. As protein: CASSTSQGSNQPQHF.

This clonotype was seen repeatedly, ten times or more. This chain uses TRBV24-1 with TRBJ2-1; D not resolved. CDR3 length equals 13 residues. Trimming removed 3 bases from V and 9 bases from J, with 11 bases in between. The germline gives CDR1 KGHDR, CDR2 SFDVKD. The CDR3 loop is CATSDLRWSEQFF. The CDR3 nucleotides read TGTGCCACCAGTGATCTCAGGTGGAGTGAGCAGTTCTTC.

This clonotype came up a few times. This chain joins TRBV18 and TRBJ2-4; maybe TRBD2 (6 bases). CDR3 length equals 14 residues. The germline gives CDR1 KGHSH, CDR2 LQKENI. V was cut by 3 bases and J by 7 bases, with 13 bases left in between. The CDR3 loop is CASSPRQSGNIQYF. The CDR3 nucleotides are TGTGCCAGCTCACCTAGACAGAGCGGGAACATTCAGTACTTC.